The 11 T cell receptor beta chains below were found in one sample sequenced in a study of blood T cell repertoires in COVID-19. Profiling relied on immunoSEQ multiplex PCR, and the TCRdb table lists in-frame clones only, not all of them. The sample records approximately 330,000 clones, just under 90% being singletons. The sample taken for sequencing was PBMCs or T cells enriched from blood (not recorded which). These receptors were collected from a woman in her twenties or thirties who had recovered from COVID-19.

The chain is built from TRBV6-5 and TRBJ1-3; D is uncertain. This CDR3 has 14 amino acids. Germline CDR1 MNHEY, CDR2 SVGAGI. V was cut by 4 bases and J by 0 bases, with 7 bases left in between. The CDR3 DNA is TGTGCCAGCAGTTCCTTGTTCTCTGGAAACACCATATATTTT. It translates to CASSSLFSGNTIYF.

J is TRBJ2-1 and V is TRBV10-1, with 8 bases identical to TRBD2. Unmatched junction bases numbered 6, after V lost 3 bases and J lost 8 bases. Germline V gene lookup returns CDR1 WNHNN and CDR2 SYGVQD (reference sequence). This CDR3 contains 14 residues. CDR3 sequence reads: CASSEGTRRDEQFF. For the CDR3, the DNA is TGCGCCAGCAGTGAAGGGACTAGGAGGGATGAGCAGTTCTTC.

J is TRBJ2-5 and V is TRBV5-1; 7 bases line up with TRBD2. The germline gives CDR1 SGHRS, CDR2 YFSETQ. The CDR3 totals 15 residues. V shed 4 bases, J shed 4 bases, and the junction held 10 bases outside the gene matches. The CDR3, as DNA: TGCGCCAGCAGCGTCCCCAGCGGGAACTCAGAGACCCAGTACTTC. Its protein is CASSVPSGNSETQYF.

The chain is built from TRBV29-1 and TRBJ2-1; 9 nucleotides line up with TRBD1. The J segment lost 5 bases and the V segment lost 7 bases, leaving 18 bases of the junction unmatched. This CDR3 spans 17 amino acids. From germline, CDR1 is SQVTM and CDR2 ANQGSEA. The CDR3 region has the DNA TGCAGCGCCGGGACAGGGATGGCAAGAGGGCGCGACAATGAGCAGTTCTTC. It encodes CSAGTGMARGRDNEQFF.

The V and J genes are TRBV29-1 and TRBJ1-1, with a possible D match to TRBD1 (5 bases). This CDR3 has 13 residues. The germline V and J ends were trimmed by 6 bases and 0 bases, with 11 bases remaining between them. The V gene's germline CDR1 is SQVTM and CDR2 ANQGSEA. CDR3 nucleotides: TGCAGCGTCCAGGGAAGAATGAACACTGAAGCTTTCTTT. This encodes CSVQGRMNTEAFF. The full variable domain, in which reference TRBV29-1 and TRBJ1-1 provide the parts outside the CDR3, is SAVISQKPSRDICQRGTSLTIQCQVDSQVTMMFWYRQQPGQSLTLIATANQGSEATYESGFVIDKFPISRPNLTFSTLTVSNMSPEDSSIYLCSVQGRMNTEAFFGQGTRLTVV.

The chain uses TRBV7-6 and TRBJ1-3; possibly TRBD1 for D (5 bases). The CDR3 is 14 amino acids. Per germline, CDR1 SGHVS and CDR2 FNYEAQ. Deletions cut 3 bases from V and 4 bases from J, with 10 bases between. The chain's CDR3 is CASSFSQGGNTIYF. The CDR3 region has the DNA TGTGCCAGCAGCTTCAGTCAGGGCGGAAACACCATATATTTT.

A few counts support this clone. This sequence joins TRBV11-2 and TRBJ1-1, with a weak D call TRBD1 (6 bases). Germline V gene lookup returns CDR1 SGHAT and CDR2 FQNNGV. The CDR3 totals 13 residues. Deletions cut 5 bases from V and 7 bases from J, with 14 bases between. The CDR3 reads CASSKQGKGEAFF. The CDR3 DNA sequence: TGTGCCAGCAGCAAACAGGGAAAGGGTGAAGCTTTCTTT.

The chain has TRBV30 and TRBJ2-2; 8 bases fit TRBD1. CDR1 and CDR2 (germline): GTSNPN, SVGIG (reference sequence). The CDR3 covers 13 residues. The DNA for the CDR3 is TGTGCAATTAGGACAGGGTATGACGGGGAGCTGTTTTTT. This encodes CAIRTGYDGELFF.

The J gene is TRBJ1-2, the V gene TRBV9, with 7 nucleotides matching TRBD1. The length of the CDR3 is 14 residues. CDR1 is SGDLS and CDR2 is YYNGEE in the germline V gene. V gave up 4 bases and J gave up 3 bases; unmatched junction bases: 6. The CDR3 nucleotides are TGTGCCAGCAGCCTCGACAGGGTTCACTATGGCTACACCTTC. This gives the protein CASSLDRVHYGYTF.

The V gene is TRBV15, the J gene TRBJ1-1; D is ambiguous. V was shortened by 5 bases and J by 5 bases, with 21 bases between the two germline ends. This CDR3 spans 16 amino acids. CDR1 is LNHNV, CDR2 YYDKDF, per germline (reference sequence). CDR3 region: CATSPRREGIGTEAFF. The CDR3 coding sequence is TGTGCCACCAGCCCCCGGCGAGAGGGCATAGGGACTGAAGCTTTCTTT. Supplemented by reference TRBV15 and TRBJ1-1, the full variable domain reads DAMVIQNPRYQVTQFGKPVTLSCSQTLNHNVMYWYQQKSSQAPKLLFHYYDKDFNNEADTPDNFQSRRPNTSFCFLDIRSPGLGDTAMYLCATSPRREGIGTEAFFGQGTRLTVV.

The gene calls are TRBV7-6 and TRBJ2-7; 8 bases fit TRBD1. Germline loops: CDR1 SGHVS, CDR2 FNYEAQ. The V gene end was trimmed by 4 bases and the J gene end by 5 bases; junction bases not matched to a gene: 4. The CDR3 loop spans 13 amino acids. The CDR3 reads CASSSTGDHEQYF. The CDR3 DNA sequence: TGTGCCAGCAGCTCGACAGGGGACCACGAGCAGTACTTC.